A selection of T cell receptor beta chains follows, all from one sample in a study of T cells in Graves' hyperthyroidism and ophthalmopathy. TCRdb itself ran the multiplex PCR reads through MiXCR, one entry per CDR3 protein. In the table there are over 300,000 distinct CDR3 sequences, 11% to 15% of which are singletons. The sequenced sample was blood. Receptors originate from a woman aged 60-75 years with Graves' hyperthyroidism. CDR3s include the opening cysteine and the closing phenylalanine or tryptophan. The order of the fields is CDR3 DNA, CDR3 protein, J gene, V gene, D gene, clone size. The D gene is left open where the match is weak. Size is stated for part of the rows, as once, few or many counts, or as a class when the clone is expanded.

CDR3nt: TGCAGCGGTGGGCGGAACACTGAAGCTTTCTTT
CDR3aa: CSGGRNTEAFF
j_gene: TRBJ1-1
v_gene: TRBV29-1
d_gene: -
abundance: -

CDR3nt: TGCAGTGCTAGAGTGCCTAGCGGAACAGAGAATGAGCAGTTCTTC
CDR3aa: CSARVPSGTENEQFF
j_gene: TRBJ2-1
v_gene: TRBV20-1
d_gene: TRBD2
abundance: few

CDR3nt: TGTGCCAGCAGTCCCCCAGCGGGAGGCCTGTGGGAGACCCAGTACTTC
CDR3aa: CASSPPAGGLWETQYF
j_gene: TRBJ2-5
v_gene: TRBV6-1
d_gene: TRBD2
abundance: many

CDR3nt: TGTGCCAGCACCCAGGGCGGGGCCACCCAAGAGACCCAGTACTTC
CDR3aa: CASTQGGATQETQYF
j_gene: TRBJ2-5
v_gene: TRBV7-8
d_gene: -
abundance: many

CDR3nt: TGCGCCAGCAGCTCCCCGGATGGGAATGAGCAGTTCTTC
CDR3aa: CASSSPDGNEQFF
j_gene: TRBJ2-1
v_gene: TRBV5-1
d_gene: -
abundance: many

CDR3nt: TGTGCCAGCAGCCAACCTAGACTAAGCACAGATACGCAGTATTTT
CDR3aa: CASSQPRLSTDTQYF
j_gene: TRBJ2-3
v_gene: TRBV4-1
d_gene: -
abundance: -

CDR3nt: TGTGCCAGCAGCTTGTGGACTAGTGGTGAGACCCAGTACTTC
CDR3aa: CASSLWTSGETQYF
j_gene: TRBJ2-5
v_gene: TRBV11-3
d_gene: TRBD2
abundance: many

CDR3nt: TGCAGCGTTGGCATTGGGACAGGGACCTACGAGCAGTACTTC
CDR3aa: CSVGIGTGTYEQYF
j_gene: TRBJ2-7
v_gene: TRBV29-1
d_gene: TRBD1
abundance: -

CDR3nt: TGTGCCAGCTCACCACCGAAGACTAGCGGGTCCTACAATGAGCAGTTCTTC
CDR3aa: CASSPPKTSGSYNEQFF
j_gene: TRBJ2-1
v_gene: TRBV18
d_gene: TRBD2
abundance: -

CDR3nt: TGTGCCAGCAGGGCTTACGGCGGGAGGCCGAGGACCGGGGAGCTGTTTTTT
CDR3aa: CASRAYGGRPRTGELFF
j_gene: TRBJ2-2
v_gene: TRBV6-1
d_gene: TRBD2
abundance: -

CDR3nt: TGTGCCAGCAGTGACAGGGGCAACACAGATACGCAGTATTTT
CDR3aa: CASSDRGNTDTQYF
j_gene: TRBJ2-3
v_gene: TRBV6-2/TRBV6-3
d_gene: TRBD1
abundance: -

CDR3nt: TGTGCCATCAGTGAACAGTCCACCGGGGAGCTGTTTTTT
CDR3aa: CAISEQSTGELFF
j_gene: TRBJ2-2
v_gene: TRBV10-3
d_gene: -
abundance: many

CDR3nt: TGTGCCAGCAGCCACCTAGCGGGAGGGTACACAGATACGCAGTATTTT
CDR3aa: CASSHLAGGYTDTQYF
j_gene: TRBJ2-3
v_gene: TRBV3-1
d_gene: TRBD2
abundance: -

CDR3nt: TGTGCCAGCAGCTTAGGAGAGGTCGAGCAGTACTTC
CDR3aa: CASSLGEVEQYF
j_gene: TRBJ2-7
v_gene: TRBV11-2
d_gene: -
abundance: many

CDR3nt: TGTGCCAGCAGCGCCGGGGGGCTACGGGCGGACAGTCGGGGCTATGGCTACACCTTC
CDR3aa: CASSAGGLRADSRGYGYTF
j_gene: TRBJ1-2
v_gene: TRBV9
d_gene: -
abundance: -

CDR3nt: TGTGCCAGTAGTGGTGGACTAGCGGGATCCTACGAGCAGTACTTC
CDR3aa: CASSGGLAGSYEQYF
j_gene: TRBJ2-7
v_gene: TRBV19
d_gene: TRBD2
abundance: -